This TCR beta chain was documented in a study of T cell changes during pregnancy in multiple sclerosis. The data were produced by immunoSEQ multiplex PCR, yet TCRdb's version contains in-frame clones alone and is incomplete. This sample has about 57,000 clones, with 70% to 90% found just once. This CDR3 spans 15 amino acids. Germline values: CDR1 SGHRS, CDR2 YFSETQ. V shed 4 bases and J shed 4 bases, with 17 bases lying between them. The clonotype comes from a female donor with multiple sclerosis, enrolled in a pregnancy study. The V call is TRBV5-1, the J call TRBJ1-2; D call uncertain. Sequencing was performed on CD4+ T cells from peripheral blood mononuclear cells, taken in the third trimester of pregnancy. Written as DNA, the CDR3 is TGCGCCAGCAGCGTGACTGCCGAGGAGGCCTATGGCTACACCTTC. Amino acids: CASSVTAEEAYGYTF.